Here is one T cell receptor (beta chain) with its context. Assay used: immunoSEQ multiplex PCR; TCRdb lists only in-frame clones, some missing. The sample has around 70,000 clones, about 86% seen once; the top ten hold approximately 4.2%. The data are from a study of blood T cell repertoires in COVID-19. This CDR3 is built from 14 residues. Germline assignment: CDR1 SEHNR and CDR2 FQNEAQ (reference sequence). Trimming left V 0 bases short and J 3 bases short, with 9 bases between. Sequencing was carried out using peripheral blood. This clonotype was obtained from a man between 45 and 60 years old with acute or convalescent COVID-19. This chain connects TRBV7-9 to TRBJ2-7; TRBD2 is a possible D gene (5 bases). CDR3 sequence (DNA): TGTGCCAGCAGCTTAGCGTCCGGGGACTACGAGCAGTACTTC. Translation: CASSLASGDYEQYF.